The rows below give T cell receptor beta chains drawn from one sample of a study of T cells in Graves' hyperthyroidism and ophthalmopathy. TCRdb independently ran MiXCR on the multiplex PCR reads; one entry per CDR3 protein. The repertoire consists of hundreds of thousands of distinct CDR3 sequences, with 46% occurring once and the leading ten covering 8.2%. Sequenced sample: peripheral blood or thyroid tissue (not recorded which). The receptors stem from a young woman with Graves' hyperthyroidism. Both conserved end residues are part of each CDR3. A D gene is named only where the DNA matches it firmly. The size of a clone is reported for some rows only, either as once, few or many, or as a class for expanded clones.

D gene: TRBD1
J gene: TRBJ1-2
V gene: TRBV7-9
clone size: -
CDR3 DNA: TGTGCCAACAGCCCCTCGGACAGGGTGAACTATGGCTACACCTTC
CDR3 protein: CANSPSDRVNYGYTF

D gene: TRBD1
J gene: TRBJ2-7
V gene: TRBV7-8
clone size: many
CDR3 DNA: TGTGCCAGCAGCATTACAGGGGGCGGCTACGAGCAGTACTTC
CDR3 protein: CASSITGGGYEQYF

D gene: TRBD2
J gene: TRBJ2-2
V gene: TRBV29-1
clone size: many
CDR3 DNA: TGCAGCGTTGAGGTAGCGGGAAACACCGGGGAGCTGTTTTTT
CDR3 protein: CSVEVAGNTGELFF

D gene: -
J gene: TRBJ1-2
V gene: TRBV7-9
clone size: many
CDR3 DNA: TGTGCCAGCAGCTTAGATGGCAGGGACAACGGCTACACCTTC
CDR3 protein: CASSLDGRDNGYTF

D gene: -
J gene: TRBJ1-5
V gene: TRBV11-2
clone size: -
CDR3 DNA: TGTGCCGGCAGCCGTGACAAGAGTCAGCCCCAGCATTTT
CDR3 protein: CAGSRDKSQPQHF

D gene: -
J gene: TRBJ1-6
V gene: TRBV10-3
clone size: -
CDR3 DNA: TGTGCCATCAGTGACGGGAAAGGTGGTTCACCCCTCCACTTT
CDR3 protein: CAISDGKGGSPLHF

D gene: TRBD1
J gene: TRBJ1-2
V gene: TRBV19
clone size: few
CDR3 DNA: TGTGCCAGCCTAAACAGGGGCGCCGGCTATGGCTACACCTTC
CDR3 protein: CASLNRGAGYGYTF

D gene: -
J gene: TRBJ1-1
V gene: TRBV5-3
clone size: -
CDR3 DNA: TGTGCCAGAAGCTCCGGACACAACACTGAAGCTTTCTTT
CDR3 protein: CARSSGHNTEAFF

D gene: TRBD1
J gene: TRBJ2-7
V gene: TRBV6-5
clone size: few
CDR3 DNA: TGTGCCAGCAGGGGCGACAGGGCGGGCTCCTACGAGCAGTACTTC
CDR3 protein: CASRGDRAGSYEQYF

D gene: -
J gene: TRBJ2-5
V gene: TRBV10-3
clone size: many
CDR3 DNA: TGTGCCATCAGTGAGTCGGAGGGCAGGGAGACCCAGTACTTC
CDR3 protein: CAISESEGRETQYF

D gene: TRBD2
J gene: TRBJ2-6
V gene: TRBV7-2
clone size: -
CDR3 DNA: TGTGCCAGCAGGTCCGGGACTAGCGGGAGAATTTTCTCTGGGGCCAACGTCCTGACTTTC
CDR3 protein: CASRSGTSGRIFSGANVLTF

D gene: -
J gene: TRBJ1-4
V gene: TRBV10-3
clone size: -
CDR3 DNA: TGTGCCAGCACCTGGGTCGGTTTTAATGAAAAACTGTTTTTT
CDR3 protein: CASTWVGFNEKLFF

D gene: TRBD1
J gene: TRBJ1-4
V gene: TRBV7-2
clone size: -
CDR3 DNA: TGTGCCAGCAGCTTCATCGGGGACAGGGGTGAAAAACTGTTTTTT
CDR3 protein: CASSFIGDRGEKLFF

D gene: -
J gene: TRBJ2-7
V gene: TRBV7-8
clone size: few
CDR3 DNA: TGTGCCAGCAGAACCCCATCCGGCCCGGGAGTAGCGTACGAGCAGTACTTC
CDR3 protein: CASRTPSGPGVAYEQYF

D gene: -
J gene: TRBJ1-6
V gene: TRBV7-8
clone size: many
CDR3 DNA: TGTGCCAGCAGCCCCGGACTCAATAATTCACCCCTCCACTTT
CDR3 protein: CASSPGLNNSPLHF

D gene: -
J gene: TRBJ2-5
V gene: TRBV7-9
clone size: many
CDR3 DNA: TGTGCCAGCAGCTACCGGGGCGGGCCACAAGAGACCCAGTACTTC
CDR3 protein: CASSYRGGPQETQYF

D gene: -
J gene: TRBJ1-4
V gene: TRBV11-3
clone size: -
CDR3 DNA: TGTGCCAGCTCTAATCTGCAGACAACGAAGGAAAAACTGTTTTTT
CDR3 protein: CASSNLQTTKEKLFF

D gene: -
J gene: TRBJ2-7
V gene: TRBV7-9
clone size: -
CDR3 DNA: TGTGCCAGCAGCTTCAGACAGGACCCCTACGAGCAGTACTTC
CDR3 protein: CASSFRQDPYEQYF

D gene: -
J gene: TRBJ2-7
V gene: TRBV5-1
clone size: -
CDR3 DNA: TGCGCCAGCAGCTTGTCTTGGGGTATCAGCGTTACCGAGCAGTACTTC
CDR3 protein: CASSLSWGISVTEQYF

D gene: -
J gene: TRBJ1-3
V gene: TRBV29-1
clone size: -
CDR3 DNA: TGCAGCGTTCTACAGGGAGGGAACACCATATATTTT
CDR3 protein: CSVLQGGNTIYF

D gene: TRBD2
J gene: TRBJ2-2
V gene: TRBV7-8
clone size: -
CDR3 DNA: TGTGCCAGCAGCTTGGCCGGGACTAGCGTGATTAACACCGGGGAGCTGTTTTTT
CDR3 protein: CASSLAGTSVINTGELFF

D gene: -
J gene: TRBJ1-5
V gene: TRBV7-9
clone size: -
CDR3 DNA: TGTGCCAGCAGCTTGTCGGGGAGCAGCAATCAGCCCCAGCATTTT
CDR3 protein: CASSLSGSSNQPQHF

D gene: -
J gene: TRBJ1-2
V gene: TRBV29-1
clone size: many
CDR3 DNA: TGCAGCGTTGAAACCAGGCCCTATGGCTACACCTTC
CDR3 protein: CSVETRPYGYTF

D gene: TRBD1
J gene: TRBJ1-5
V gene: TRBV2
clone size: -
CDR3 DNA: TGTGCCAGCTCACGCGACAGGGATCAACAGCCCCAGCATTTT
CDR3 protein: CASSRDRDQQPQHF

D gene: -
J gene: TRBJ1-3
V gene: TRBV10-3
clone size: -
CDR3 DNA: TGTGCCATCAGTGATCAACAGGCAAGCTCTGGAAACACCATATATTTT
CDR3 protein: CAISDQQASSGNTIYF

D gene: -
J gene: TRBJ1-6
V gene: TRBV19
clone size: -
CDR3 DNA: TGTGCCAGTAGTATAATAGGAGGACTTACTAATTCACCCCTCCACTTT
CDR3 protein: CASSIIGGLTNSPLHF

D gene: -
J gene: TRBJ2-7
V gene: TRBV15
clone size: many
CDR3 DNA: TGTGCCACCAGCAGGGGCGGCATCGAGCTGTCCGAGCAGTACTTC
CDR3 protein: CATSRGGIELSEQYF

D gene: -
J gene: TRBJ2-7
V gene: TRBV24-1
clone size: many
CDR3 DNA: TGTGCCACCAGTGAGGCCGGGACATCCTACGAGCAGTACTTC
CDR3 protein: CATSEAGTSYEQYF

D gene: -
J gene: TRBJ2-6
V gene: TRBV15
clone size: -
CDR3 DNA: TGTGCCACCAGCAGAGAGCATGGGGCCAACGTCCTGACTTTC
CDR3 protein: CATSREHGANVLTF

D gene: -
J gene: TRBJ1-2
V gene: TRBV19
clone size: few
CDR3 DNA: TGTGCCAGTAGTATATCAGACGGACGATATGGCTACACCTTC
CDR3 protein: CASSISDGRYGYTF

D gene: -
J gene: TRBJ1-5
V gene: TRBV29-1
clone size: once
CDR3 DNA: TGCAGCGTTGGTCAGGTCGGAAATCAGCCCCAGCATTTT
CDR3 protein: CSVGQVGNQPQHF

D gene: -
J gene: TRBJ2-5
V gene: TRBV2
clone size: -
CDR3 DNA: TGTGCCAGCAGTTTCCGTCAGGGGTACGAGACCCAGTACTTC
CDR3 protein: CASSFRQGYETQYF

D gene: TRBD2
J gene: TRBJ2-7
V gene: TRBV5-1
clone size: few
CDR3 DNA: TGCGCCAGCAGCTCCTCCGGCGGGAGAGAAGGGCAGTACTTC
CDR3 protein: CASSSSGGREGQYF

D gene: -
J gene: TRBJ2-7
V gene: TRBV3-1
clone size: -
CDR3 DNA: TGTGCCAGCAGCCAAGAGTCCCCGGACTACAGGCACTACGAGCAGTACTTC
CDR3 protein: CASSQESPDYRHYEQYF

D gene: -
J gene: TRBJ1-1
V gene: TRBV29-1
clone size: -
CDR3 DNA: TGCAGCGTAGCCGATACCATAAACACTGAAGCTTTCTTT
CDR3 protein: CSVADTINTEAFF

D gene: TRBD1
J gene: TRBJ1-1
V gene: TRBV20-1
clone size: few
CDR3 DNA: TGCAGTGCTAGAGGCCGGGACAGAAATATGAACACTGAAGCTTTCTTT
CDR3 protein: CSARGRDRNMNTEAFF

D gene: -
J gene: TRBJ1-5
V gene: TRBV10-3
clone size: -
CDR3 DNA: TGTGCCATCACCGAAGGAAATAGCAATCAGCCCCAGCATTTT
CDR3 protein: CAITEGNSNQPQHF

D gene: -
J gene: TRBJ1-6
V gene: TRBV19
clone size: -
CDR3 DNA: TGTGCCAGTAGACCAACTGGGACCGTAAATTCACCCCTCCACTTT
CDR3 protein: CASRPTGTVNSPLHF

D gene: -
J gene: TRBJ1-2
V gene: TRBV7-8
clone size: -
CDR3 DNA: TGTGCCAGCACCGAGGGGGGGAAGTATGGCTACACCTTC
CDR3 protein: CASTEGGKYGYTF

D gene: -
J gene: TRBJ1-2
V gene: TRBV7-2
clone size: few
CDR3 DNA: TGCGCCAGCAGCCAAGTTGAATACGACTATGGCTACACCTTC
CDR3 protein: CASSQVEYDYGYTF